This TCR beta chain was recovered during a study of long-term antiretroviral therapy in people with HIV. Without exception, participants with HIV were treated in the United States. Worth noting for this clone: Its matching antigen is unknown.

Whole-study findings and limits: HIV repertoires covered narrower CDR3 length ranges than controls did.

Runs used v3.0 of the immunoSEQ assay and were done at survey level. Profiling relied on immunoSEQ multiplex PCR, and the TCRdb table lists in-frame clones only, not all of them. This sample has 25,000 to 30,000 clones, with about 88% found just once. V was pared by 6 bases and J by 5 bases, with 11 bases between. From germline, CDR1 is MNHEY and CDR2 SMNVEV (reference sequence). This CDR3 has 13 residues. The gene calls are TRBV27 and TRBJ1-5; D is possibly TRBD1 (5 bases). This sequence originates from a middle-aged man with HIV. This material consisted of unsorted PBMCs, taken 2.7 years after starting antiretroviral therapy. DNA of the CDR3: TGTGCCAGCAGCTCTCAGGGTGATCAGCCCCAGCATTTT. The encoded protein is CASSSQGDQPQHF.